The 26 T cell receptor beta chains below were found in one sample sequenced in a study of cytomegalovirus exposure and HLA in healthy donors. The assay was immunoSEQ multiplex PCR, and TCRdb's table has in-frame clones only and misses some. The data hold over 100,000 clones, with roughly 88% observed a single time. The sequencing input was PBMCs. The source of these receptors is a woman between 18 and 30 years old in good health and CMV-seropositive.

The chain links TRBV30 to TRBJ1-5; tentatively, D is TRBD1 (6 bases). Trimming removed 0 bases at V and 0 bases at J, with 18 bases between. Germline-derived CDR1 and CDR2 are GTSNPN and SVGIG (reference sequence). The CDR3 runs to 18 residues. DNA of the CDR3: TGTGCCTGGAGTGTATGGACAGCGGACATTAATAGCAATCAGCCCCAGCATTTT. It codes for CAWSVWTADINSNQPQHF.

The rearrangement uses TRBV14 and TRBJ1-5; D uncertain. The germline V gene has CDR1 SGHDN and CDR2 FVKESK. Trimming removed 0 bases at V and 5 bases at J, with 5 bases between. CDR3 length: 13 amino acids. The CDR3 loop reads CASSQDPYQPQHF. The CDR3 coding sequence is TGTGCCAGCAGCCAAGATCCGTATCAGCCCCAGCATTTT.

CDR3 bases: TGTGCCAGCACTACGACAGGGGGCCTCTATGGCTACACCTTC. It codes for CASTTTGGLYGYTF. The chain recombines TRBV2 with TRBJ1-2; TRBD1 matches at 10 bases. Germline V CDR1 and CDR2: SNHLY, FYNNEI. The V and J ends lost 7 bases and 4 bases, in that order; junction bases with no gene match: 6. CDR3 length equals 14 residues.

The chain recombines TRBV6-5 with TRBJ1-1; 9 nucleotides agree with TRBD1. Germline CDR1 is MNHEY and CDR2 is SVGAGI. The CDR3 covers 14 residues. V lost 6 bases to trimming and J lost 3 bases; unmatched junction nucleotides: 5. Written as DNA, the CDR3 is TGTGCCAGCAGGCACGACAGGGGGTACACTGAAGCTTTCTTT. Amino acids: CASRHDRGYTEAFF.

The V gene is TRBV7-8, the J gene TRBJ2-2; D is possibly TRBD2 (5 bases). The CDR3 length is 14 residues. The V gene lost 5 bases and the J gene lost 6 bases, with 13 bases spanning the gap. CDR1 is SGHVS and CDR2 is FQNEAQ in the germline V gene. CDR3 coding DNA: TGTGCCAGCAGCCCGGGGTCGCCCCCCGGGGAGCTGTTTTTT. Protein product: CASSPGSPPGELFF.

The CDR3 bases are TGTGCCAGCAGCTGGAGGGAAAAGACTAGCGGGGGGAACACCGGGGAGCTGTTTTTT. Translation: CASSWREKTSGGNTGELFF. This chain uses TRBV11-2 with TRBJ2-2, with 12 bases lining up with TRBD2. Germline loops: CDR1 SGHAT, CDR2 FQNNGV. The length of the CDR3 is 19 residues. Germline trimming cut 4 bases from V and 1 base from J; bases unmatched to any gene: 10. Complete variable domain (other parts from reference TRBV11-2 and TRBJ2-2): EAGVAQSPRYKIIEKRQSVAFWCNPISGHATLYWYQQILGQGPKLLIQFQNNGVVDDSQLPKDRFSAERLKGVDSTLKIQPAKLEDSAVYLCASSWREKTSGGNTGELFFGEGSRLTVL.

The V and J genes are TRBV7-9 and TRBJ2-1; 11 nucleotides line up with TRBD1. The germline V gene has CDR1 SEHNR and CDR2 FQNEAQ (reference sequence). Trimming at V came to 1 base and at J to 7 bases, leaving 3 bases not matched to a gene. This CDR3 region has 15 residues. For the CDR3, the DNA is TGTGCCAGCAGCTTAGTCGGGACAGGGGGGAATGAGCAGTTCTTC. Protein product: CASSLVGTGGNEQFF.

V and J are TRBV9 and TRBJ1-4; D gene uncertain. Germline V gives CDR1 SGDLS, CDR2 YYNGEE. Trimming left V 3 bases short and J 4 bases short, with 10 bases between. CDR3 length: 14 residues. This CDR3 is CASSGGRYNEKLFF. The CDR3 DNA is TGTGCCAGCAGCGGTGGGAGATATAATGAAAAACTGTTTTTT.

The CDR3 DNA follows: TGTGCCAGCAGCCCCGCGGACAGGAAGATTTACGAGCAGTACTTC. It is translated as CASSPADRKIYEQYF. The chain employs TRBV13 and TRBJ2-7, with 7 bases fitting TRBD1. CDR3 length: 15 residues. V gave up 5 bases and J gave up 4 bases; unmatched junction bases: 11. Germline CDR1 PRHDT, CDR2 FYEKMQ (reference sequence).

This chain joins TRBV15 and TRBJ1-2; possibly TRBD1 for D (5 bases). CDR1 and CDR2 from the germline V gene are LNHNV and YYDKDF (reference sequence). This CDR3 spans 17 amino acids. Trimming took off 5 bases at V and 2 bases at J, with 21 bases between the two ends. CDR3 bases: TGTGCCACCAGCGGCCCCGCCCCAGGGTTACGGAACTATGGCTACACCTTC. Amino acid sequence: CATSGPAPGLRNYGYTF.

The CDR3, as DNA: TGTGCCAGCAGCTTGACAGGGGAAGCTTTCTTT. Its translation is CASSLTGEAFF. The genes are TRBV13 and TRBJ1-1; 7 nucleotides align to TRBD1. The V segment lost 3 bases and the J segment 8 bases; nucleotides outside the gene matches: 0. The CDR3 is 11 residues long. Germline CDR1 and CDR2: PRHDT and FYEKMQ (reference sequence).

CDR3 residues: CASSPAGEGYTF. The CDR3 nucleotides are TGTGCCAGCTCACCAGCGGGGGAAGGCTACACCTTC. The chain is built from TRBV18 and TRBJ1-2; perhaps TRBD1 as D (5 bases). Deletions cut 2 bases from V and 8 bases from J, with 9 bases between. There are 12 residues in the CDR3. Germline loops: CDR1 KGHSH, CDR2 LQKENI.

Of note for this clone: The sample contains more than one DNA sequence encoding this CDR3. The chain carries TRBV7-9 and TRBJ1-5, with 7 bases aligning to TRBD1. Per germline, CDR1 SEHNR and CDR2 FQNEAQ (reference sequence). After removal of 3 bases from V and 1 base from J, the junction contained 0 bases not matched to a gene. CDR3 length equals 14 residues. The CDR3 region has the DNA TGTGCCAGCAGCTTGGGACAGAGCAATCAGCCCCAGCATTTT. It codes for CASSLGQSNQPQHF.

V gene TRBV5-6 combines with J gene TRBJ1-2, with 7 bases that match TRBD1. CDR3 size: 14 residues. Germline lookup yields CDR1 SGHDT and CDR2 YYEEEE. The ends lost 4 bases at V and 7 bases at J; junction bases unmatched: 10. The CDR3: CASSRTGQIRGYTF. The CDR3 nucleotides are TGTGCCAGCAGCCGGACAGGTCAGATTCGTGGCTACACCTTC.

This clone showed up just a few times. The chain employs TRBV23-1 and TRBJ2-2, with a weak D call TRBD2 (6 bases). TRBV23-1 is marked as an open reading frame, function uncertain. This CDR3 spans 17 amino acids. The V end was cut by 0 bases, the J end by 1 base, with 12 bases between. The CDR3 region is CASSQSVSGENTGELFF. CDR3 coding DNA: TGCGCCAGCAGTCAATCAGTTAGCGGAGAGAACACCGGGGAGCTGTTTTTT.

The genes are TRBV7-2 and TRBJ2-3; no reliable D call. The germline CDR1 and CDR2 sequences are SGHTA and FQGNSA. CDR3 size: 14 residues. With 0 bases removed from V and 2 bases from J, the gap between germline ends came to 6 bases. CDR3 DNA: TGTGCCAGCAGCTTAGCCCTTCTCACAGATACGCAGTATTTT. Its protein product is CASSLALLTDTQYF.

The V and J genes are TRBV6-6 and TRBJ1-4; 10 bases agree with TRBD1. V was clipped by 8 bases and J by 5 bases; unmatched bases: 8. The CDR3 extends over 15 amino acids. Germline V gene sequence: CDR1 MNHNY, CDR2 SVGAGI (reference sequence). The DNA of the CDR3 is TGTGCCAGCCGAGCGACAGGGGGCCCGAATGAAAAACTGTTTTTT. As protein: CASRATGGPNEKLFF.

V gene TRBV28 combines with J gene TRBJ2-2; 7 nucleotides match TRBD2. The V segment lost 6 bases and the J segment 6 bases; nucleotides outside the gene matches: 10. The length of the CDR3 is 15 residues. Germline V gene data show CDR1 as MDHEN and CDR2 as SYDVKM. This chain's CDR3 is CASRGREGRAGELFF. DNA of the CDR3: TGTGCCAGCAGAGGAAGGGAGGGCCGGGCCGGGGAGCTGTTTTTT.

This chain's CDR3 is CASRPSGGNEQFF. CDR3 nucleotide sequence: TGTGCCAGCAGACCCTCCGGGGGCAATGAGCAGTTCTTC. V is TRBV6-5 and J is TRBJ2-1; tentative D call: TRBD2 (6 bases). Per the germline V gene, CDR1 is MNHEY and CDR2 is SVGAGI. This CDR3 is 13 amino acids long. Deletions cut 6 bases from V and 6 bases from J, with 12 bases between.

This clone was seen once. In DNA, the CDR3 is TGTGCCAGCAGCTTTGGGTTGGGGACAGGGGACGAAAAACTGTTTTTT. Translation gives CASSFGLGTGDEKLFF. The J gene is TRBJ1-4, the V gene TRBV5-4; TRBD1 matches at 10 bases. The CDR3 loop spans 16 amino acids. CDR1 and CDR2 from the germline V gene are SGHNT and YYREEE (reference sequence). V was clipped by 2 bases and J by 8 bases; unmatched bases: 9.

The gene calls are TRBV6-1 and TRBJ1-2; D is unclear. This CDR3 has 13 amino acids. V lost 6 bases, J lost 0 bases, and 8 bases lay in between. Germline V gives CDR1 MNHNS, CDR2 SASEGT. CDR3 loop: CASSPQANYGYTF. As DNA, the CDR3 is TGTGCCAGCAGCCCCCAGGCTAACTATGGCTACACCTTC.

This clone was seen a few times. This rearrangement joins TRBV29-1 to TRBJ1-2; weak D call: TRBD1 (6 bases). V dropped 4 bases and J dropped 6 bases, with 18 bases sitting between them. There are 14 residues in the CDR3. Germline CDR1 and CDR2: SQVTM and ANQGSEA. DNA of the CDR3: TGCAGCGTTGTTCCCGTGGGGGCGCGCAATGGCTACACCTTC. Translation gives CSVVPVGARNGYTF. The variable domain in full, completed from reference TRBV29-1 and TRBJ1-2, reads SAVISQKPSRDICQRGTSLTIQCQVDSQVTMMFWYRQQPGQSLTLIATANQGSEATYESGFVIDKFPISRPNLTFSTLTVSNMSPEDSSIYLCSVVPVGARNGYTFGSGTRLTVV.

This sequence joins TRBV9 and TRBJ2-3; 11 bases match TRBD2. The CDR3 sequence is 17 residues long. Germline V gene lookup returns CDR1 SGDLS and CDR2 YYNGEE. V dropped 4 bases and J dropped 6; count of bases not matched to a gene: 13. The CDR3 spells CASSTHGTSGLTDTQYF. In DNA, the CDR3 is TGTGCCAGCAGCACCCACGGGACTAGCGGATTAACGGATACGCAGTATTTT.

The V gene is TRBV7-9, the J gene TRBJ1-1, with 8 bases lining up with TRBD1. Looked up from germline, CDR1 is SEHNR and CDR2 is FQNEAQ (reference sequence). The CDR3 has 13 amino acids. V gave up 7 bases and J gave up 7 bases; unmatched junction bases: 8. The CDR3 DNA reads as TGTGCCAGCACGGACAGGGACCACGTTGAAGCTTTCTTT. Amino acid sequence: CASTDRDHVEAFF.

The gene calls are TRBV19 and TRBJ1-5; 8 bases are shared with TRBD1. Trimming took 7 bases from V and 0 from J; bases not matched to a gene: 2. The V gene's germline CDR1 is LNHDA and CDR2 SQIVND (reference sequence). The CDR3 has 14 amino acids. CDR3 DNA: TGTGCCAGTACAGGACAGGGTAGCAATCAGCCCCAGCATTTT. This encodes CASTGQGSNQPQHF.

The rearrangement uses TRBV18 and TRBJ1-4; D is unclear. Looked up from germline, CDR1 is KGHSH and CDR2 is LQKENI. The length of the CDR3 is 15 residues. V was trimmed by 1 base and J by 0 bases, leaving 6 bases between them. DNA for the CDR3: TGTGCCAGCTCACCACTGAGTGCAACTAATGAAAAACTGTTTTTT. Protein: CASSPLSATNEKLFF.